The rows below give T cell receptor beta chains drawn from one sample of a study of cytomegalovirus exposure and HLA in healthy donors. Clones were read by immunoSEQ multiplex PCR, and TCRdb kept only the in-frame ones, dropping some. There are some 160,000 clones in the sample; over 60% occur only once, and approximately 3% lies in the top ten. Input material: PBMCs. The receptors originated from a woman aged 40 to 50 in good health and CMV-seronegative. Each CDR3 is given with its conserved first and last residue. D genes are given only for firm matches.

d_call,v_call,j_call,cdr3_aa
-,TRBV7-9,TRBJ1-5,CASSLAGEGRQPQHF
TRBD1,TRBV5-1,-,CASTLNNRGSGYEQYF
-,TRBV2,TRBJ1-1,CASSRAGWGTEAFF
-,TRBV28,TRBJ1-2,CASTDFGTPPRGGYGYTF
-,TRBV11-2,TRBJ1-2,CASSHLQGVGYGYTF
-,TRBV6-6,TRBJ1-4,CASSLGQRNEKLFF
-,TRBV5-1,TRBJ2-7,CASRRTTEIYEQYF
-,TRBV6-1,TRBJ1-5,CASGRDPNQPQHF
-,TRBV19,TRBJ1-1,CASSTRDYTEAFF
TRBD1,TRBV28,TRBJ2-5,CASSSGQGRETQYF
TRBD1,TRBV19,TRBJ1-4,CASRKGAANEKLFF
-,TRBV5-1,TRBJ2-2,CASSSLNTGELFF
-,TRBV28,TRBJ1-5,CASSQWQGNQPQHF
-,TRBV6-6,TRBJ2-5,CASALGYGGIETQYF
-,TRBV5-1,TRBJ1-1,CASSLYDRSRVNTEAFF
TRBD1,TRBV28,TRBJ1-5,CASSSDRVYQPQHF
-,TRBV7-8,TRBJ2-5,CASSQYTGQGETQYF
-,TRBV27,TRBJ2-5,CASSPRWYQETQYF
-,TRBV19,TRBJ1-1,CASSSRGVGNTEAFF
-,TRBV18,TRBJ2-2,CASSMDRAGGLFF
-,TRBV20-1,TRBJ1-1,CSARTARRAFF
TRBD1,TRBV19,TRBJ1-3,CAGGTGKNSGNTIYF
TRBD1,TRBV28,TRBJ1-5,CATHKGQGVLAQHF
-,TRBV6-1,TRBJ2-7,CATEYLNSYEQYF
TRBD1,TRBV4-1,TRBJ1-6,CASSPRTGPLYNSPLHF
-,TRBV5-4,TRBJ2-5,CASSLGRAQYF